This T cell receptor (beta chain) was recovered during a study of T cell changes during pregnancy in multiple sclerosis. CDR3 length: 16 amino acids. The germline V gene encodes CDR1 LNHDA and CDR2 SQIVND (reference sequence). Trimming cost V 7 bases and J 2 bases, with 20 bases left between them. Sequencing used immunoSEQ multiplex PCR; TCRdb keeps in-frame clones, though not all of them. The repertoire holds fewer than 110,000 clones, with around 92% as singletons. The sample consisted of peripheral blood, taken in the second trimester of pregnancy. The genes are TRBV19 and TRBJ1-1; D unresolved. This TCR was recovered from a female donor with multiple sclerosis, enrolled in a pregnancy study. CDR3 sequence (DNA): TGTGCCAGTAAGTTCTCCACACGAACCCCCAACACTGAAGCTTTCTTT. Translating gives CASKFSTRTPNTEAFF.